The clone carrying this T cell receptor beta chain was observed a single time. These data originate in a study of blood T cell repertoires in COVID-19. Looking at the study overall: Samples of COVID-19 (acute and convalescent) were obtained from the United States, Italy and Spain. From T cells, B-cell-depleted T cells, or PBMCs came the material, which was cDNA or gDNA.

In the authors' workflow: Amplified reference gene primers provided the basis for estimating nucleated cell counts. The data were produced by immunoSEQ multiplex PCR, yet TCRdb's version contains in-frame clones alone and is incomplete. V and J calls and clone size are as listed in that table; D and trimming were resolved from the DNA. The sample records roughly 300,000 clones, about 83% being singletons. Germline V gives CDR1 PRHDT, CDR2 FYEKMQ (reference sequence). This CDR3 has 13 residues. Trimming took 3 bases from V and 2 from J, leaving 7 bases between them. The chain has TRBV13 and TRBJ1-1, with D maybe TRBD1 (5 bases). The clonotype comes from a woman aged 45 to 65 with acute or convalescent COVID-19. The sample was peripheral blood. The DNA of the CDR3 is TGTGCCAGCAGCTTTAGGGGAAACACTGAAGCTTTCTTT. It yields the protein CASSFRGNTEAFF. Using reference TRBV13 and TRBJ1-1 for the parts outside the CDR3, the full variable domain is AAGVIQSPRHLIKEKRETATLKCYPIPRHDTVYWYQQGPGQDPQFLISFYEKMQSDKGSIPDRFSAQQFSDYHSELNMSSLELGDSALYFCASSFRGNTEAFFGQGTRLTVV.